Below are 17 T cell receptor beta chains sequenced from a single sample in a study of vaccination and CD4 T cells after COVID-19. The treatment was: approximately nine-day PBMC culture with coronavirus spike peptide pools or control peptides (ViraFEST assay). Antigens for these TCRs are unknown. At the Johns Hopkins FTIC core, DNA taken from cultured CD4+ T cells was sequenced by way of the Oncomine TCR Beta short-read assay. Using its own MiXCR run on the PCR reads, TCRdb lists one record per CDR3 protein. The table lists 15,000 to 20,000 distinct CDR3 sequences, around 44% of them singletons, with approximately 15% in the top ten. The sample was CD4+ T cells from blood, cultured in vitro. Every receptor here comes from a human donor who had recovered from COVID-19.

In this sample, this clonotype turned up a few times. The J gene is TRBJ2-6, the V gene TRBV7-2, with 7 bases matching TRBD1. Germline V CDR1 and CDR2: SGHTA, FQGNSA. V shed 2 bases and J 2 bases; nucleotides not matched to a gene: 9. The CDR3 is made up of 18 amino acids. The CDR3 here is CASSLSAGGYAGANVLTF. In DNA form, the CDR3 reads TGTGCCAGCAGCTTATCGGCAGGGGGTTATGCTGGGGCCAACGTCCTGACTTTC.

This clonotype was picked up a small number of times. The rearrangement joins TRBV5-6 to TRBJ2-7; 7 bases fit TRBD1. Unmatched junction bases numbered 11, after V lost 3 bases and J lost 2 bases. Germline V gives CDR1 SGHDT, CDR2 YYEEEE. The CDR3 length is 16 residues. The CDR3, as DNA: TGTGCCAGCAGCTCCGGGACAGCTTTTTTCGCCTACGAGCAGTACTTC. Encoded protein: CASSSGTAFFAYEQYF.

The V call is TRBV7-2, the J call TRBJ2-3; TRBD2 matches at 7 bases. V lost 6 bases to trimming and J lost 2 bases; unmatched junction nucleotides: 17. CDR1 is SGHTA and CDR2 is FQGNSA in the germline V gene. The CDR3 is 18 amino acids. CDR3 region: CASRPPGVLARATDTQYF. CDR3 DNA: TGTGCCAGCAGACCCCCCGGGGTACTAGCGCGGGCCACAGATACGCAGTATTTT.

The V call is TRBV7-2, the J call TRBJ1-2, with 7 positions matching TRBD1. There are 13 residues in the CDR3. The V segment lost 5 bases and the J segment 3 bases; nucleotides outside the gene matches: 3. Looked up from germline, CDR1 is SGHTA and CDR2 is FQGNSA. This CDR3 reads CASSVGQDYGYTF. In nucleotides, the CDR3 is TGTGCCAGCAGCGTAGGACAGGACTATGGCTACACCTTC.

The chain recombines TRBV5-5 with TRBJ2-6; 8 bases are shared with TRBD1. This CDR3 spans 16 amino acids. Germline V gives CDR1 SGHKS, CDR2 YYEKEE (reference sequence). The junction had 5 bases not matched to a gene; V was cut back by 4 bases and J by 2 bases. Here the CDR3 reads CASSVRGLAGANVLTF. The CDR3 DNA sequence: TGTGCCAGCAGCGTCAGGGGGCTAGCTGGGGCCAACGTCCTGACTTTC.

This clonotype was seen a handful of times. The genes are TRBV2 and TRBJ1-2, with 7 nucleotides matching TRBD1. J gave up 4 bases and V 3 bases, and 8 bases lay outside the gene matches. This CDR3 is 15 amino acids long. Germline V lookup: CDR1 SNHLY, CDR2 FYNNEI. This CDR3 reads CASSEGGTGVYGYTF. CDR3 nucleotides: TGTGCCAGCAGTGAGGGGGGTACAGGGGTCTATGGCTACACCTTC.

The chain links TRBV24-1 to TRBJ2-5; perhaps TRBD1 as D (5 bases). Trimming shortened V by 8 bases and J by 2 bases, and 8 bases separated the two germline ends. Germline V gene sequence: CDR1 KGHDR, CDR2 SFDVKD. The CDR3 has 12 residues. The CDR3 DNA is TGTGCCACCAAGGGGTTTCAAGAGACCCAGTACTTC. Translating it yields CATKGFQETQYF.

The gene calls are TRBV20-1 and TRBJ1-4; tentative D call: TRBD1 (6 bases). V was trimmed by 5 bases and J by 5 bases, leaving 18 bases between them. The CDR3 is 15 residues long. Germline values: CDR1 DFQATT, CDR2 SNEGSKA (reference sequence). The CDR3 sequence is CSACPPGDGNEKLFF. In DNA form, the CDR3 reads TGCAGTGCTTGTCCTCCAGGGGATGGGAATGAAAAACTGTTTTTT.

V is TRBV11-2 and J is TRBJ1-1; no reliable D call. The CDR3 is made up of 13 amino acids. The V gene lost 1 base and the J gene lost 4 bases, with 7 bases spanning the gap. Germline V lookup: CDR1 SGHAT, CDR2 FQNNGV. The CDR3 reads CASSLVRGTEAFF. DNA for the CDR3: TGTGCCAGCAGCTTAGTACGGGGCACTGAAGCTTTCTTT.

The chain employs TRBV4-3 and TRBJ2-7, with 13 nucleotides matching TRBD2. Germline loops: CDR1 LGHNA, CDR2 YSLEER. This CDR3 spans 15 amino acids. J was trimmed by 6 bases and V by 6 bases; bases with no gene match: 8. CDR3 region: CASRYGLAGVTEQYF. The CDR3 DNA is TGCGCCAGCAGATACGGACTAGCGGGAGTCACCGAGCAGTACTTC.

V and J are TRBV28 and TRBJ1-5, with 8 bases identical to TRBD1. Unmatched junction bases numbered 6, after V lost 6 bases and J lost 5 bases. The CDR3 is made up of 14 amino acids. Looked up from germline, CDR1 is MDHEN and CDR2 is SYDVKM. The CDR3 sequence: CASSPGGSHQPQHF. The CDR3 DNA sequence: TGTGCCAGCAGCCCAGGGGGCAGCCATCAGCCCCAGCATTTT. The full variable domain, rest sourced from reference TRBV28 and TRBJ1-5, is DVKVTQSSRYLVKRTGEKVFLECVQDMDHENMFWYRQDPGLGLRLIYFSYDVKMKEKGDIPEGYSVSREKKERFSLILESASTNQTSMYLCASSPGGSHQPQHFGDGTRLSIL.

The sample holds a few counts of this clonotype. This rearrangement joins TRBV5-1 to TRBJ2-7; unclear D gene. V was cut by 1 base and J by 0 bases, with 5 bases left in between. Germline V lookup: CDR1 SGHRS, CDR2 YFSETQ. The CDR3 extends over 13 amino acids. The CDR3 loop is CASSLQLSYEQYF. CDR3 nucleotide sequence: TGCGCCAGCAGCTTGCAGCTCTCCTACGAGCAGTACTTC.

This clonotype was counted only a few times. V and J are TRBV12-1 and TRBJ1-2. TRBV12-1 is given as a pseudogene. This CDR3 is built from 13 residues. The CDR3 here is CASSFGNNYGYTF. The CDR3 coding sequence is TGTGCCAGCAGCTTTGGCAATAACTATGGCTACACCTTC.

The chain combines TRBV6-1 with TRBJ2-3, with D perhaps given as TRBD1 or TRBD2 (5 bases each). Germline V gives CDR1 MNHNS, CDR2 SASEGT. The CDR3 extends over 12 amino acids. V lost 4 bases, J lost 3 bases, and 5 bases lay in between. CDR3 amino acids: CASSGGTDTQYF. Here the CDR3 DNA reads TGTGCCAGCAGTGGGGGGACAGATACGCAGTATTTT.

The chain joins TRBV20-1 to TRBJ1-2; 8 nucleotides align to TRBD1. The germline CDR1 and CDR2 sequences are DFQATT and SNEGSKA (reference sequence). J gave up 2 bases and V 7 bases, and 9 bases lay outside the gene matches. The length of the CDR3 is 14 residues. The CDR3 bases are TGCAGTGACACCGGGACAGGAGACAACTATGGCTACACCTTC. It specifies CSDTGTGDNYGYTF.

The J gene is TRBJ1-6, the V gene TRBV5-5; 7 bases agree with TRBD1. Germline CDR1 reads SGHKS; CDR2 reads YYEKEE (reference sequence). The CDR3 contains 18 residues. Germline trimming cut 4 bases from V and 0 bases from J; bases unmatched to any gene: 10. The CDR3 DNA reads as TGTGCCAGCAGCGGCCCAGACAGGGTCCTCTCCTATAATTCACCCCTCCACTTT. It encodes CASSGPDRVLSYNSPLHF.

The CDR3 DNA is TGTGCCAGCAGCTTATTCGGGAGCAAGGCGGATGAGCAGTTCTTC. It encodes CASSLFGSKADEQFF. The chain joins TRBV7-2 to TRBJ2-1; D is possibly TRBD2 (6 bases). Germline V gene sequence: CDR1 SGHTA, CDR2 FQGNSA. The CDR3 is made up of 15 amino acids. V was shortened by 2 bases and J by 8 bases, with 16 bases between the two germline ends.